The entry that follows covers one T cell receptor beta chain sequence. The sample comes from a study of blood T cell repertoires in COVID-19. Clones were read by immunoSEQ multiplex PCR, and TCRdb kept only the in-frame ones, dropping some. The sample yields about 98,000 clones, around 72% seen once. This CDR3 is 15 amino acids long. The V gene's germline CDR1 is SGHNT and CDR2 YYREEE (reference sequence). Trimming left V 4 bases short and J 0 bases short, with 11 bases between. The genes are TRBV5-4 and TRBJ2-1, with a tentative D call TRBD2 (6 bases). The TCR originated in a man between 65 and 85 years old with acute or convalescent COVID-19. Sequenced material: peripheral blood. The CDR3 spells CASSLARSSYNEQFF. CDR3 nucleotide sequence: TGTGCCAGCAGCCTAGCGAGGAGCTCCTACAATGAGCAGTTCTTC.